The next 5 T cell receptor beta chains were all read from a single sample in a study of beta chain features in type 1 diabetes. Study-level points and caveats: Shorter TCRB CDR3s, moderately but significantly so, marked every one of the four CD4+ subsets in Type 1 diabetes patients.

What was sequenced were expressed TCRB transcripts, since all of the isolated RNA had been reverse transcribed. The assay was immunoSEQ multiplex PCR, and TCRdb's table has in-frame clones only and misses some. The sample holds nearly 350,000 clones, around 8.5% seen once. The antigens these receptors bind are not known. Sequenced material: central memory CD4+ T cells from blood. These TCRs come from a young man with type 1 diabetes.

This chain links TRBV4-3 with TRBJ2-1, with 8 bases identical to TRBD1. The germline V gene encodes CDR1 LGHNA and CDR2 YSLEER. This CDR3 region has 16 residues. Losses at the gene ends were 2 bases for V and 6 bases for J; bases not matched to a gene: 9. The CDR3 here is CASSQPGGRRGNEQFF. The CDR3 DNA sequence: TGCGCCAGCAGCCAACCAGGGGGCCGACGGGGCAATGAGCAGTTCTTC.

This chain joins TRBV2 and TRBJ1-1; D may be TRBD1 (5 bases). The CDR3 is 14 residues long. Trimming removed 10 bases from V and 0 bases from J, with 15 bases in between. CDR1 is SNHLY and CDR2 is FYNNEI in the germline V gene. CDR3 coding DNA: TGTGCCACCAAGAGGGACCCAATGAACACTGAAGCTTTCTTT. It codes for CATKRDPMNTEAFF.

V and J are TRBV10-3 and TRBJ2-7; 8 bases agree with TRBD1. Per germline, CDR1 ENHRY and CDR2 SYGVKD. V lost 8 bases and J lost 2; bases outside the gene matches: 5. CDR3 length: 13 amino acids. In DNA form, the CDR3 reads TGTGCCATCTCAGGACAGGGAGCCTACGAGCAGTACTTC. Translated, it gives CAISGQGAYEQYF.

The table lists this clone with a few counts. This CDR3 is also generated by other DNA sequences in the sample. The rearrangement uses TRBV5-1 and TRBJ1-6, with 7 bases matching TRBD1. Germline assignment: CDR1 SGHRS and CDR2 YFSETQ. The CDR3 totals 13 residues. J lost 9 bases, V lost 0 bases, and 0 bases had no gene match. The CDR3 region has the DNA TGCGCCAGCAGCTTGGACAGGGGTTCACCCCTCCACTTT. It encodes CASSLDRGSPLHF.

In its sample, this clone was seen many times. This chain links TRBV7-9 with TRBJ2-7; TRBD1 is a possible D gene (6 bases). The CDR3 is 14 amino acids. Between the trimmed V and J ends, which lost 7 bases and 0 bases, there was a span of 13 bases. Germline lookup yields CDR1 SEHNR and CDR2 FQNEAQ (reference sequence). The DNA of the CDR3 is TGTGCCAGCACCCCTACAGGGAGCTCCTACGAGCAGTACTTC. The encoded protein is CASTPTGSSYEQYF.